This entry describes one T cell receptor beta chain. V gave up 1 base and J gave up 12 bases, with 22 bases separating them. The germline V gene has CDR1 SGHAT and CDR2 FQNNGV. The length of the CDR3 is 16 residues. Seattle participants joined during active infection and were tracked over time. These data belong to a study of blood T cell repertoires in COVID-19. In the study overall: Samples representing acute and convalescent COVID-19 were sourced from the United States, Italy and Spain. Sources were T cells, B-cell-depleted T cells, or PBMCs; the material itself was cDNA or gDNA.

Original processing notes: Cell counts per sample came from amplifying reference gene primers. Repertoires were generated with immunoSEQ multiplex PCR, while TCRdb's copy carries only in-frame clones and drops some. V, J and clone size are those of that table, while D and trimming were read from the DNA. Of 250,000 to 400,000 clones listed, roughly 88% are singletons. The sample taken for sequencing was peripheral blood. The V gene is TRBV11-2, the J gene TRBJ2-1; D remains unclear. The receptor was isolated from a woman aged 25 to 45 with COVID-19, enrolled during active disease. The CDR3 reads CASSLARLESSHGQFF. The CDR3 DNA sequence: TGTGCCAGCAGCTTAGCCCGGCTAGAGAGTTCCCACGGGCAGTTCTTC. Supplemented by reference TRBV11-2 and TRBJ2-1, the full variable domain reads EAGVAQSPRYKIIEKRQSVAFWCNPISGHATLYWYQQILGQGPKLLIQFQNNGVVDDSQLPKDRFSAERLKGVDSTLKIQPAKLEDSAVYLCASSLARLESSHGQFFGPGTRLTVL.